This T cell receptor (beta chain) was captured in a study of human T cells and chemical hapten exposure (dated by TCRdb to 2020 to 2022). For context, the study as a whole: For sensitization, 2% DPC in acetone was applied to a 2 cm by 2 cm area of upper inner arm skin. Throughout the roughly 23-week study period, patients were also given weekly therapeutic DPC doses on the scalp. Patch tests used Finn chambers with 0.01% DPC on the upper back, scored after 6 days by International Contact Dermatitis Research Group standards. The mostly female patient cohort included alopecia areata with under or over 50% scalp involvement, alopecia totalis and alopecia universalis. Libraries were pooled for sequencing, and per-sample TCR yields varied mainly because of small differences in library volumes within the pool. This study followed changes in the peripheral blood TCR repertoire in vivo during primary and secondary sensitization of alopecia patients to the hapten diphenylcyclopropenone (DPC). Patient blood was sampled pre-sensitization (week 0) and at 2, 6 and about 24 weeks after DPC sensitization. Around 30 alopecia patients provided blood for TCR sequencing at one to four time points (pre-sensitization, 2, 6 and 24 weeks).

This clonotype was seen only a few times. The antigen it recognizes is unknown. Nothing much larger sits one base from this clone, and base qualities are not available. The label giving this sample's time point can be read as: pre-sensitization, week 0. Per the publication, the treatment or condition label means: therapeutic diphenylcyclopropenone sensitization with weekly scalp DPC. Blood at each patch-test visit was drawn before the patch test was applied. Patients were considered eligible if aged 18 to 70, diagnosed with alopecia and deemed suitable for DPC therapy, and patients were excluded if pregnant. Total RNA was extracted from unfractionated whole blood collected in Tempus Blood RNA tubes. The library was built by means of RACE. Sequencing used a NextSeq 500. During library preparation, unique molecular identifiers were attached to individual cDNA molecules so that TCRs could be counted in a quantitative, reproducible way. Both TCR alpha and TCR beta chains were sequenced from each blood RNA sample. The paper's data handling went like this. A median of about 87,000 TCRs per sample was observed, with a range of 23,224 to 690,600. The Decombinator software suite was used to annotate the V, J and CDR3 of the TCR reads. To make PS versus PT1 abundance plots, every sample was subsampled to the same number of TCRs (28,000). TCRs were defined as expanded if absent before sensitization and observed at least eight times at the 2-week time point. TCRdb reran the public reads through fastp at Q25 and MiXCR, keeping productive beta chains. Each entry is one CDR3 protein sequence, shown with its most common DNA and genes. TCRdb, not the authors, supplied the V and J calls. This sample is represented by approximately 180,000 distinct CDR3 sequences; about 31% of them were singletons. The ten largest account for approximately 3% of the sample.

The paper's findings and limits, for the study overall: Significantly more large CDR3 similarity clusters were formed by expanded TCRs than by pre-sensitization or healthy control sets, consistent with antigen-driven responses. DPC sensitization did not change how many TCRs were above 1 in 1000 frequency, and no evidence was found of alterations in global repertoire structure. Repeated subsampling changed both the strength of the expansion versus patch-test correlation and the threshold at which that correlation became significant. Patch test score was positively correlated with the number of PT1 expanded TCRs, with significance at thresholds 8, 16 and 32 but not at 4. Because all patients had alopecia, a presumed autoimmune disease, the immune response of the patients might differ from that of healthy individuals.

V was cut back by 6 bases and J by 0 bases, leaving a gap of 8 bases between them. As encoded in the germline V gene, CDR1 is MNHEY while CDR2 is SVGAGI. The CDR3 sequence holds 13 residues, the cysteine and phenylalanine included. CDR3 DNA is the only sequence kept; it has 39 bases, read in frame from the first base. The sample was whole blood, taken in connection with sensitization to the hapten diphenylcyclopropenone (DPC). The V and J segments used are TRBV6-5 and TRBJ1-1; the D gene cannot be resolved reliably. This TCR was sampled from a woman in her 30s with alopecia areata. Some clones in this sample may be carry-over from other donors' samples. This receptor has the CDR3 CASRRPMNTEAFF. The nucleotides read TGTGCCAGCAGACGGCCCATGAACACTGAAGCTTTCTTT.